This TCR beta chain was captured by sequencing in a study of Ad26.COV2.S vaccination and SARS-CoV-2 variants. Clones were sequenced by immunoSEQ multiplex PCR, and TCRdb holds only the in-frame ones, with some missing. The table includes approximately 450,000 clones, about nine tenths detected once. The trim removed 3 bases at V and 4 bases at J, leaving 8 bases unmatched. Germline V gene sequence: CDR1 MGHRA, CDR2 YSYEKL. This CDR3 contains 16 residues. In this sample, this clone turned up once. Treatment reported: some 19 received Ad26.COV2.S at low or high dose, single or two shots; about 5 received placebo; per-sample allocation not given. Samples came from day 63 after the first vaccine or placebo injection.

The V call is TRBV4-1, the J call TRBJ1-4; 7 bases align to TRBD1. This TCR came from a person aged 18 to 65 who received the Ad26.COV2.S COVID-19 vaccine or a placebo. The specimen comprised peripheral blood, sampled in a trial of Ad26.COV2.S vaccine versus placebo. CDR3 bases: TGCGCCAGCAGCCATCCCCTCGACAGGGTTAATGAAAAACTGTTTTTT. It encodes CASSHPLDRVNEKLFF.